This entry concerns a single TCR beta chain. This clonotype was recorded a few times. The antigen it recognizes is unknown. Base quality data are lacking; no much larger clone is found one base away. Taken from the germline V gene, the CDR1 and CDR2 loops are SGHAT and FQNNGV. At the junction V is shortened by 5 bases and J by 5 bases; bases outside the gene matches: 6. The CDR3, from cysteine to phenylalanine, totals 16 residues. The read is trimmed to its CDR3 DNA, 48 bases read in frame from base 1. Instrument on record: Illumina HiSeq 2500. Quantitative 5'-RACE with molecular barcodes was the method used to prepare the TCR beta libraries. In the authors' own workflow: To identify disease-linked TCR variants, a new computational method was used, one built on a probabilistic model of VDJ rearrangement. TCRdb reprocessing: public reads trimmed at Q25 with fastp, clones called with MiXCR, in-frame beta chains kept. Each record represents a unique CDR3 protein, reported with the most common genes and DNA among its rows. For this entry, the V and J calls and clone size follow TCRdb and not the study's own pipeline. The sample table lists roughly 280,000 distinct CDR3 sequences, roughly 20% of them with a count of one. The ten largest clonotypes hold 7.8% of the sample.

This specimen comes from a study of CD8 T cells in ankylosing spondylitis (dated by TCRdb to 2016 to 2017). Regarding the complete study: To find TCR variants linked to disease, the study profiled T cell receptor beta repertoires in ankylosing spondylitis patients and healthy donors. The full study cohort comprised around 25 ankylosing spondylitis patients and over 95 healthy donors. Peripheral blood samples were taken, and synovial fluid was additionally collected from ankylosing spondylitis patients. Broader findings and caveats from the paper: Blood from ankylosing spondylitis patients appeared to be characterized by a TCR beta motif composed of 7 to 9 highly homologous amino acid variants. In peripheral blood, the disease-linked clones were found at relatively low frequencies and had a CD8+ phenotype. Significant enrichment of the disease-linked clones was reported in matched synovial fluid samples from ankylosing spondylitis patients. Some motif variants were previously reported in synovial fluid and blood of reactive arthritis patients, suggesting common disease-initiation mechanisms.

Sequencing was done on a sample of blood, either unsorted or a sorted T cell fraction (not recorded which). The rearranged chain carries TRBV11-2 and TRBJ2-3, with 14 bases in between that match TRBD2. The clonotype was recovered from a male donor with ankylosing spondylitis or in good health (not recorded which). The nucleotide sequence reads as follows: TGTGCCAGCAGCCTCGGGACTAGCGGGAGCGTAGATACGCAGTATTTT. This gives the protein CASSLGTSGSVDTQYF. Extended through the reference TRBV11-2 and TRBJ2-3 proteins, this CDR3 yields the full variable domain: EAGVAQSPRYKIIEKRQSVAFWCNPISGHATLYWYQQILGQGPKLLIQFQNNGVVDDSQLPKDRFSAERLKGVDSTLKIQPAKLEDSAVYLCASSLGTSGSVDTQYFGPGTRLTVL.